Following are 25 T cell receptor beta chains from one sample sequenced in a study of blood T cell repertoires in COVID-19. Assay: immunoSEQ multiplex PCR; the TCRdb copy retains only in-frame clones and omits some. The sample has 300,000 to 400,000 clones; approximately 87% are singletons. Sequencing was performed on peripheral blood. The source of these receptors is a woman aged 30 to 39 with COVID-19, enrolled during active disease.

The chain joins TRBV4-1 to TRBJ2-1; 7 bases are a match to TRBD2. The V segment lost 0 bases and the J segment 2 bases; nucleotides outside the gene matches: 7. In germline, CDR1 is MGHRA, CDR2 YSYEKL. The CDR3 is 17 residues long. The CDR3 region is CASSQDTGLAAYNEQFF. The CDR3 DNA is TGCGCCAGCAGCCAAGACACGGGCCTAGCGGCCTACAATGAGCAGTTCTTC.

The chain carries TRBV18 and TRBJ2-7; unclear D gene. The CDR3 is made up of 13 amino acids. Germline lookup yields CDR1 KGHSH and CDR2 LQKENI. Trimming stripped 0 bases from V and 5 bases from J, with 8 bases between. As DNA, the CDR3 is TGTGCCAGCTCACCACCTAGTATACACGAGCAGTACTTC. Protein: CASSPPSIHEQYF.

This chain joins TRBV7-9 and TRBJ2-2; D unclear. The V end was cut by 3 bases, the J end by 6 bases, with 11 bases between. The CDR3 runs 14 residues. In germline, CDR1 is SEHNR, CDR2 FQNEAQ (reference sequence). CDR3 bases: TGTGCCAGCAGCTTTAGATCTGGAGCCGGGGAGCTGTTTTTT. It specifies CASSFRSGAGELFF.

The V call is TRBV7-8, the J call TRBJ1-1, with D unclear. CDR3 length equals 15 residues. V was shortened by 1 base and J by 2 bases, with 11 bases between the two germline ends. Per the germline V gene, CDR1 is SGHVS and CDR2 is FQNEAQ. CDR3 protein: CASSLDVGSNTEAFF. The CDR3 DNA reads TGTGCCAGCAGCTTAGATGTGGGCTCCAACACTGAAGCTTTCTTT.

The chain links TRBV5-1 to TRBJ2-1; D possibly corresponds to TRBD2 (5 bases). CDR1 and CDR2 (germline): SGHRS, YFSETQ. The CDR3 has 14 residues. Trimming cost V 4 bases and J 8 bases, with 16 bases left between them. The CDR3: CASSPGRSSYEQFF. The DNA of the CDR3 is TGCGCCAGCAGCCCCGGCCGATCTAGCTATGAGCAGTTCTTC.

The chain recombines TRBV3-1 (or the pseudogene TRBV3-2) with TRBJ1-2; TRBD1 aligns across 9 bases. The germline V gene has CDR1 LGHDT and CDR2 YNNKEL (reference sequence). The ends lost 0 bases at V and 8 bases at J; junction bases unmatched: 7. The CDR3 is 15 residues long. CDR3 amino acids: CASSQDNRGREGYTF. CDR3 DNA: TGTGCCAGCAGCCAAGATAACAGGGGGCGCGAAGGCTACACCTTC.

The CDR3 DNA is TGTGCCAGCAGTGATGGACTTACCGGGGCCAACGTCCTGACTTTC. Amino acid sequence: CASSDGLTGANVLTF. J is TRBJ2-6 and V is TRBV6-1; maybe TRBD2 (5 bases). This CDR3 is 15 amino acids long. The V gene's germline CDR1 is MNHNS and CDR2 SASEGT. Trimming pared 3 bases from V and 4 bases from J, leaving 10 bases between.

The V and J genes are TRBV6-5 and TRBJ1-3, with D maybe TRBD1 (5 bases). This CDR3 contains 14 residues. The germline gives CDR1 MNHEY, CDR2 SVGAGI. The V gene lost 6 bases and the J gene lost 1 base, with 10 bases spanning the gap. Written as DNA, the CDR3 is TGTGCCAGCAGCGCCAGGGATTCTGGAAACACCATATATTTT. Translating gives CASSARDSGNTIYF.

V usage is TRBV4-1 and J usage is TRBJ1-1, with D unresolved. The CDR3 runs to 15 residues. Between the trimmed V and J ends, which lost 0 bases and 1 base, there was a span of 9 bases. The germline V gene encodes CDR1 MGHRA and CDR2 YSYEKL. This CDR3 is CASSQDGRSNTEAFF. DNA for the CDR3: TGCGCCAGCAGCCAAGATGGCAGATCGAACACTGAAGCTTTCTTT.

This clone was detected only once. J is TRBJ2-7 and V is TRBV5-4; 7 bases agree with TRBD2. This CDR3 contains 15 residues. Germline V gene lookup returns CDR1 SGHNT and CDR2 YYREEE (reference sequence). V shed 4 bases and J 7 bases; nucleotides not matched to a gene: 14. This chain's CDR3 is CASSNRAGSSDEQYF. The CDR3 DNA is TGTGCCAGCAGCAACCGAGCGGGATCTAGTGATGAGCAGTACTTC.

The gene calls are TRBV6-5 and TRBJ1-1; D may be TRBD1 (6 bases). Germline values: CDR1 MNHEY, CDR2 SVGAGI. CDR3 size: 12 residues. Trimming left V 5 bases short and J 4 bases short, with 8 bases between. The CDR3, as DNA: TGTGCCAGCAGTCAGGGGAGCACTGAAGCTTTCTTT. Encoded protein: CASSQGSTEAFF.

The chain has TRBV12-3 or TRBV12-4 and TRBJ2-7; possibly TRBD2 for D (5 bases). This CDR3 has 13 amino acids. Trimming took off 4 bases at V and 4 bases at J, with 11 bases between the two ends. CDR3 coding DNA: TGTGCCAGCAGTTCCGGACTCCTTTACGAGCAGTACTTC. Encoded protein: CASSSGLLYEQYF.

The rearrangement links TRBV27 to TRBJ1-2; TRBD1 matches at 9 bases. There are 19 residues in the CDR3. Germline V lookup: CDR1 MNHEY, CDR2 SMNVEV (reference sequence). V dropped 4 bases and J dropped 1; count of bases not matched to a gene: 16. CDR3 amino acids: CASSSLPGQGLSFNYGYTF. The DNA for the CDR3 is TGTGCCAGCAGTTCTCTTCCGGGACAGGGTCTTTCATTTAACTATGGCTACACCTTC.

This chain uses TRBV6-5 with TRBJ1-2; 7 nucleotides line up with TRBD1. Germline V CDR1 and CDR2: MNHEY, SVGAGI. The CDR3 has 14 residues. V gave up 5 bases and J gave up 4 bases; unmatched junction bases: 7. This chain's CDR3 is CASSPGGVVYGYTF. CDR3 DNA sequence: TGTGCCAGCAGTCCAGGGGGTGTCGTCTATGGCTACACCTTC.

This chain uses TRBV30 with TRBJ1-1; a possible D gene is TRBD1 (6 bases). The CDR3 totals 13 residues. Between the trimmed V and J ends, which lost 5 bases and 2 bases, there was a span of 12 bases. Germline V gene lookup returns CDR1 GTSNPN and CDR2 SVGIG (reference sequence). The CDR3 region has the DNA TGTGCCTGGGGGGCCAGGGGAAACACTGAAGCTTTCTTT. Its protein product is CAWGARGNTEAFF.

V usage is TRBV30 and J usage is TRBJ1-3; D remains ambiguous. This CDR3 region has 14 residues. Per the germline V gene, CDR1 is GTSNPN and CDR2 is SVGIG (reference sequence). The germline V and J ends were trimmed by 0 bases and 2 bases, with 8 bases remaining between them. DNA of the CDR3: TGTGCCTGGAGTGTTGGAAGCGCTGGAAACACCATATATTTT. Translated: CAWSVGSAGNTIYF.

The CDR3 spells CASSTSVDTEAFF. CDR3 bases: TGTGCCAGCAGCACGTCAGTCGATACTGAAGCTTTCTTT. The J gene is TRBJ1-1, the V gene TRBV3-1 (or the pseudogene TRBV3-2); D is unclear. V gave up 5 bases and J gave up 5 bases, with 12 bases separating them. Germline V gene lookup returns CDR1 LGHDT and CDR2 YNNKEL (reference sequence). The CDR3 runs to 13 residues.

The chain combines TRBV18 with TRBJ1-1, with 8 bases aligning to TRBD1. There are 15 residues in the CDR3. Trimming at V came to 4 bases and at J to 1 base, leaving 5 bases not matched to a gene. Germline lookup yields CDR1 KGHSH and CDR2 LQKENI. The CDR3 protein is CASSQTGAQNTEAFF. The CDR3, as DNA: TGTGCCAGCTCACAGACAGGGGCCCAGAACACTGAAGCTTTCTTT.

As to this clone: Germline and junction disagree at one end, which may indicate a read error. V and J are TRBV6-1 and TRBJ1-1; no firm D call. There are 11 residues in the CDR3. Germline V CDR1 and CDR2: MNHNS, SASEGT. The CDR3 protein is CASSEGLAAFF. In DNA form, the CDR3 reads TGTGCCAGCAGCGAAGGGTTGGCAGCTTTCTTT.

The DNA of the CDR3 is TGTGCCAGCAGTGACGCCCTAACTGGGAGCTCCTACAATGAGCAGTTCTTC. Amino acids: CASSDALTGSSYNEQFF. The rearrangement joins TRBV28 to TRBJ2-1; TRBD2 is a possible D gene (5 bases). The germline V gene has CDR1 MDHEN and CDR2 SYDVKM. V shed 5 bases and J shed 0 bases, with 17 bases lying between them. The CDR3 is 17 amino acids.

This chain links TRBV4-1 with TRBJ2-7, with TRBD2 matching over 9 bases. This CDR3 region has 15 residues. Germline assignment: CDR1 MGHRA and CDR2 YSYEKL. V gave up 6 bases and J gave up 0 bases; unmatched junction bases: 6. Here the CDR3 DNA reads TGCGCCAGCAGGCCGAGACTAGCGGCCTCCTACGAGCAGTACTTC. Amino acid sequence: CASRPRLAASYEQYF.

J is TRBJ2-7 and V is TRBV29-1, with D unclear. Germline CDR1 is SQVTM and CDR2 is ANQGSEA. This CDR3 is built from 11 residues. V was cut by 4 bases and J by 4 bases, with 8 bases left in between. The CDR3 nucleotides are TGCAGCGTTGGGTTTGCGTACGAGCAGTACTTC. It translates to CSVGFAYEQYF.

The genes are TRBV27 and TRBJ1-5; tentative D call: TRBD1 (5 bases). CDR1 and CDR2 from the germline V gene are MNHEY and SMNVEV (reference sequence). V shed 1 base and J shed 5 bases, with 18 bases lying between them. This CDR3 comprises 17 residues. Here the CDR3 reads CASSLYPSGRGDQPQHF. The CDR3 region has the DNA TGTGCCAGCAGTTTATACCCTAGTGGGAGGGGCGATCAGCCCCAGCATTTT.

The CDR3: CASSVGTGGNGAYGYTF. In DNA form, the CDR3 reads TGTGCCAGCAGCGTAGGAACAGGGGGTAATGGGGCTTATGGCTACACCTTC. J is TRBJ1-2 and V is TRBV9; TRBD1 matches at 8 bases. The V gene end was trimmed by 0 bases and the J gene end by 5 bases; junction bases not matched to a gene: 12. CDR3 length equals 17 residues. The V gene's germline CDR1 is SGDLS and CDR2 YYNGEE.

This clone showed up just once. The genes are TRBV28 and TRBJ2-4; 12 positions match TRBD2. The germline gives CDR1 MDHEN, CDR2 SYDVKM. V gave up 2 bases and J gave up 0 bases; unmatched junction bases: 5. The CDR3 totals 18 residues. The CDR3 is CASSLGTSGQLAKNIQYF. CDR3 sequence (DNA): TGTGCCAGCAGTTTAGGGACTAGCGGGCAACTAGCCAAAAACATTCAGTACTTC.